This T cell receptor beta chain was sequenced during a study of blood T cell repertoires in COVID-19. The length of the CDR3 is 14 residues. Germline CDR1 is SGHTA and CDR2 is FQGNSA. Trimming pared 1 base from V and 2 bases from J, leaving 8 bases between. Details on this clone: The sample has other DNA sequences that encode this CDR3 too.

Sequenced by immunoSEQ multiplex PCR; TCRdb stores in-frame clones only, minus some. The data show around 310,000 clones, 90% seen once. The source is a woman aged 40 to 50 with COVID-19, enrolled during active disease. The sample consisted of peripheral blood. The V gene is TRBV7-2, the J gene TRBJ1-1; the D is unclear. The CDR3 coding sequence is TGTGCCAGCAGCTTAGTACCGGGAAACACTGAAGCTTTCTTT. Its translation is CASSLVPGNTEAFF.